This TCR beta chain was identified during a study of response to subunit inactivated influenza vaccine. One entry per CDR3 protein results from TCRdb running MiXCR on the RT-PCR reads. The sample has about 570,000 distinct CDR3 sequences; approximately 11% are singletons. Broader study findings: There was a suggestion from the authors that each seasonal influenza vaccination recruits few new T cells.

This clonotype turned up a few times. Antigen: not known. These sequences were also reported in another study, on T cells expressing NK-cell markers. From that study: UMIs were included in TCR beta cDNA generated by 5'RACE template switching. CD8+ T cells in 5 to 7 donors included dominant NKG2C+ clonotypes at about 1.0-7.5%. The CD3+CD56-NKG2C+ fraction was also led by these clonotypes in a few donors.

The sequencing here drew on PBMCs from blood, taken on the day of vaccination. This clonotype was obtained from a man in his forties or fifties who received an inactivated influenza vaccine.

In nucleotides, the CDR3 is TGTGCCAGCAGCCTTCTCGGACTAGCGGGTTCTGGGGATACGCAGTATTTT. Protein sequence: CASSLLGLAGSGDTQYF. V usage is TRBV11-2 and J usage is TRBJ2-3; 11 nucleotides agree with TRBD2. Germline V gene data show CDR1 as SGHAT and CDR2 as FQNNGV. V was pared by 5 bases and J by 6 bases, with 13 bases of the junction left unmatched. CDR3 length equals 17 residues. The variable domain in full, with the rest retrieved from reference TRBV11-2 and TRBJ2-3, is EAGVAQSPRYKIIEKRQSVAFWCNPISGHATLYWYQQILGQGPKLLIQFQNNGVVDDSQLPKDRFSAERLKGVDSTLKIQPAKLEDSAVYLCASSLLGLAGSGDTQYFGPGTRLTVL.